This T cell receptor delta chain came from a study of γδ T cells in repeated Plasmodium falciparum infection. General study findings and limits: Vgamma9/Vdelta2+ T cells showed a stable polyclonal repertoire with shared TCRgamma sequences. Vdelta2-negative gammadelta repertoires appeared less diverse and less shared in Malian than Australian children. In Vdelta2-negative, largely Vdelta1+, gammadelta repertoires, repeated controlled infections appeared to drive clonal selection waves.

TCRdb used CATT to re-call clones from the multiplex PCR reads. This table has roughly 93,000 delta-chain clones, approximately 0.92% appearing once. Vgamma9/Vdelta2+ and Vdelta2-negative gammadelta T cells were flow-sorted from PBMC for bulk sequencing. On this clone itself: Its antigen remains unidentified. A far bigger clonotype differs at one base, so this is likely a read error. Other DNA sequences in this specimen translate into the identical CDR3.

The CDR3 runs 26 residues. The V gene's germline CDR1 is TSWWSYY and CDR2 QGS. V dropped 5 bases and J dropped 0; count of bases not matched to a gene: 32. The rearrangement links TRDV1 to TRDJ2; 11 nucleotides agree with TRDD3. Here the J gene came from matching the DNA to germline, since TCRdb omits it. What was sequenced was gamma-delta T cells from blood. The receptor was derived from a pool of human donors (malaria-infected and uninfected, not separated). This CDR3 reads CALGNPDSDHRWGIRDIKALTAQLFF. CDR3 coding DNA: TGTGCTCTTGGGAACCCCGACTCGGATCATCGATGGGGGATACGCGATATAAAGGCTTTGACAGCACAACTCTTCTTT.